One sample yielded the 24 T cell receptor beta chains listed below, sequenced in a study of T cells after yellow fever vaccination. TCRdb reanalysed the 5' RACE reads using MiXCR and keeps one entry per CDR3 protein. The data contain 50,000 to 65,000 distinct CDR3 sequences, around 7% of them singletons. The sample here was CD8+ T cells not binding an NS4B(214-222) dextramer, sorted from PBMCs, taken roughly 46 days after the first yellow fever vaccination. Every receptor here comes from a young man who received the YFV17D yellow fever vaccine.

This clonotype has ten or more counts. The CDR3 DNA follows: TGTGCCAGCAGTAGGGACTTCCTTAGGGGCGAGCAGTACGTC. Translation: CASSRDFLRGEQYV. V and J are TRBV7-2 and TRBJ2-7, with D possibly TRBD2 on 6 matching bases. Trimming stripped 6 bases from V and 6 bases from J, with 18 bases between. Germline CDR1 and CDR2: SGHTA and FQGNSA. The CDR3 spans 14 residues.

This clonotype was seen ten or more times. This chain uses TRBV7-9 with TRBJ1-1, with D hard to call. CDR3 length equals 13 residues. V was pared by 1 base and J by 6 bases, with 9 bases between. Germline lookup yields CDR1 SEHNR and CDR2 FQNEAQ (reference sequence). For the CDR3, the DNA is TGTGCCAGCAGCTTAGATTGGGGTCCTGAAGCTTTCTTT. Protein product: CASSLDWGPEAFF.

This clonotype was picked up many times. This chain uses TRBV20-1 with TRBJ2-7; D gene ambiguous. The V gene's germline CDR1 is DFQATT and CDR2 SNEGSKA (reference sequence). V lost 0 bases to trimming and J lost 3 bases, with 9 bases between them. The CDR3 covers 13 residues. Here the CDR3 reads CSARERAVYEQYV. In DNA form, the CDR3 reads TGCAGTGCTAGAGAAAGGGCCGTCTACGAGCAGTACGTC.

This clonotype was counted ten times or more. The chain has TRBV5-1 and TRBJ2-1; no clear D gene. V was cut by 1 base and J by 5 bases, with 10 bases left in between. Germline V gene lookup returns CDR1 SGHRS and CDR2 YFSETQ. The CDR3 runs to 14 residues. CDR3 sequence (DNA): TGCGCCAGCAGCTTGTACAGAATGCACAATGAGCAGTTCTTC. Protein product: CASSLYRMHNEQFF.

This clonotype was recorded many times. V usage is TRBV4-3 and J usage is TRBJ2-4; D is unclear. Trimming cost V 0 bases and J 1 base, with 13 bases left between them. In germline, CDR1 is LGHNA, CDR2 YSLEER. This CDR3 comprises 17 residues. CDR3 DNA sequence: TGCGCCAGCAGCCAAGATAGGGCTATAAGGGCCAAAAACATTCAGTACTTC. Translated, it gives CASSQDRAIRAKNIQYF.

Ten or more counts support this clonotype. One junction end disagrees with the germline gene, perhaps due to a read error. This chain connects TRBV7-7 to TRBJ2-1; the match to TRBD1 covers 8 bases. The CDR3 contains 15 residues. Germline V CDR1 and CDR2: SSHAT, FNYEAQ (reference sequence). CDR3 DNA sequence: TGTGCTAGCAGTACGGGGGACAGGCCCTACAATGAGCAGTTCTTC. Its protein is CASSTGDRPYNEQFF.

At least ten counts were recorded for this clonotype. The J gene is TRBJ2-3, the V gene TRBV7-3, with unresolved D. V dropped 2 bases and J dropped 3 bases, with 6 bases sitting between them. Germline lookup yields CDR1 SGHTA and CDR2 FQGTGA. The CDR3 runs to 13 residues. CDR3 DNA sequence: TGTGCCAGCAGCTTAGTCCTGACAGATACGCAGTATTTT. The encoded protein is CASSLVLTDTQYF.

V and J are TRBV12-3 or TRBV12-4 and TRBJ1-4, with 7 bases aligning to TRBD1. There are 15 residues in the CDR3. Trimming cost V 4 bases and J 7 bases; bases outside gene matches: 9. This CDR3 is CASSSQGGVSEKLFF. DNA of the CDR3: TGTGCCAGCAGTTCGCAGGGGGGAGTTAGTGAAAAACTGTTTTTT.

This clonotype was counted many times. This chain links TRBV27 with TRBJ1-1; D gene uncertain. This CDR3 spans 13 amino acids. CDR1 and CDR2 (germline): MNHEY, SMNVEV (reference sequence). V was cut by 4 bases and J by 0 bases, with 6 bases left in between. CDR3 protein: CASSSGLNTEAFF. The CDR3 DNA follows: TGTGCCAGCAGTTCTGGGTTGAACACTGAAGCTTTCTTT.

The rearrangement uses TRBV27 and TRBJ1-1; possibly TRBD1 for D (5 bases). This CDR3 spans 13 amino acids. Germline V gene data show CDR1 as MNHEY and CDR2 as SMNVEV (reference sequence). Trimming left V 6 bases short and J 5 bases short, with 13 bases between. CDR3 coding DNA: TGTGCCAGCAGGCAGGGCACGGGGACTGAAGCTTTCTTT. This encodes CASRQGTGTEAFF.

This clonotype showed up just a few times. This chain joins TRBV24-1 and TRBJ2-3; TRBD1 is a possible D gene (6 bases). Germline CDR1 KGHDR, CDR2 SFDVKD. The CDR3 is 17 residues long. The V end lost 5 bases, the J end lost 0 bases, and 17 bases lay between the germline ends. Here the CDR3 DNA reads TGTGCCACCAGTGGCCGGACAGAGATTGCTAGCACAGATACGCAGTATTTT. It is translated as CATSGRTEIASTDTQYF.

This clonotype was detected only a few times. The chain joins TRBV6-1 to TRBJ2-2; tentatively, D is TRBD1 or TRBD2 (5 bases each). This CDR3 is 15 amino acids long. Trimming removed 6 bases from V and 2 bases from J, with 13 bases in between. Per the germline V gene, CDR1 is MNHNS and CDR2 is SASEGT. As DNA, the CDR3 is TGTGCCAGCAGCCCCGGGACCTACAACACCGGGGAGCTGTTTTTT. This translates into CASSPGTYNTGELFF.

This clonotype came up many times. V usage is TRBV4-3 and J usage is TRBJ1-3; D call uncertain. Germline V lookup: CDR1 LGHNA, CDR2 YSLEER. V gave up 0 bases and J gave up 4 bases, with 16 bases separating them. This CDR3 has 17 residues. The CDR3 here is CASSQDPLGWVGNTIYF. DNA for the CDR3: TGCGCCAGCAGCCAAGACCCGCTCGGGTGGGTCGGAAACACCATATATTTT.

The chain links TRBV27 to TRBJ2-1, with TRBD1 matching 9 bases. CDR1 is MNHEY and CDR2 is SMNVEV in the germline V gene (reference sequence). This CDR3 has 16 amino acids. V shed 6 bases, J shed 4 bases, and the junction held 10 bases outside the gene matches. The CDR3 sequence: CASSPRGDRAYNEQFF. The DNA of the CDR3 is TGTGCCAGCAGCCCTCGGGGGGACAGGGCGTACAATGAGCAGTTCTTC.

This clonotype was counted a few times. The gene calls are TRBV20-1 and TRBJ2-3, with D possibly called TRBD1 or TRBD2 (5 bases each). This CDR3 has 14 amino acids. V lost 6 bases and J lost 1, with 14 bases in between. Per germline, CDR1 DFQATT and CDR2 SNEGSKA (reference sequence). The CDR3: CSAVGTDGTDTQYF. The CDR3 DNA sequence: TGCAGTGCAGTAGGGACGGACGGCACAGATACGCAGTATTTT.

This clonotype came up a few times. V gene TRBV4-1 combines with J gene TRBJ1-1; D ambiguous. The CDR3 length is 16 residues. From germline, CDR1 is MGHRA and CDR2 YSYEKL. V lost 0 bases and J lost 5, with 16 bases in between. CDR3 residues: CASSQDPGGIWTEAFF. CDR3 DNA: TGCGCCAGCAGCCAAGACCCGGGAGGGATTTGGACTGAAGCTTTCTTT.

The gene calls are TRBV7-6 and TRBJ2-1, with unresolved D. The V and J ends lost 5 bases and 3 bases respectively, with 14 bases between them. The germline CDR1 and CDR2 sequences are SGHVS and FNYEAQ. The CDR3 consists of 15 residues. The CDR3 protein is CASSLTQLGYNEQFF. The CDR3 DNA sequence: TGTGCCAGCAGCCTCACCCAACTCGGCTACAATGAGCAGTTCTTC.

This clonotype has at least ten counts. The chain combines TRBV6-5 with TRBJ2-6; 11 nucleotides line up with TRBD1. With V trimmed by 4 bases and J by 2 bases, 7 bases remained unmatched. Germline loops: CDR1 MNHEY, CDR2 SVGAGI. The CDR3 spans 18 residues. The chain's CDR3 is CASSSRTGGRTGANVLTF. CDR3 DNA sequence: TGTGCCAGCAGTTCCAGGACAGGGGGCAGGACTGGGGCCAACGTCCTGACTTTC.

This clonotype was counted only a few times. This chain connects TRBV4-3 to TRBJ1-1; D remains ambiguous. CDR3 size: 14 residues. Trimming stripped 1 base from V and 1 base from J, with 7 bases between. CDR1 is LGHNA, CDR2 YSLEER, per germline. In DNA, the CDR3 is TGCGCCAGCAGCCAAGTTGACGGGAACACTGAAGCTTTCTTT. The encoded protein is CASSQVDGNTEAFF.

The sample holds many counts of this clonotype. The rearrangement joins TRBV12-3 or TRBV12-4 to TRBJ2-7; TRBD2 aligns across 10 bases. The length of the CDR3 is 14 residues. The V segment lost 3 bases and the J segment 5 bases; nucleotides outside the gene matches: 4. The CDR3 loop is CASSLTSGSHEQYF. CDR3 in DNA: TGTGCCAGCAGTTTGACTAGCGGGTCCCACGAGCAGTACTTC.

V gene TRBV20-1 combines with J gene TRBJ1-2, with no clear D. The CDR3 is 14 residues long. V dropped 1 base and J dropped 3 bases, with 12 bases sitting between them. CDR1 is DFQATT and CDR2 is SNEGSKA in the germline V gene (reference sequence). The CDR3 DNA reads TGCAGTGCTAGAGGGAACCCTGGGGACTATGGCTACACCTTC. Its protein product is CSARGNPGDYGYTF.

This clonotype was picked up many times. The J gene is TRBJ1-5, the V gene TRBV3-1; 7 nucleotides agree with TRBD1. V shed 4 bases and J 5 bases; nucleotides not matched to a gene: 5. CDR3 size: 14 residues. Looked up from germline, CDR1 is LGHDT and CDR2 is YNNKEL (reference sequence). CDR3 DNA: TGTGCCAGCAGCCCCAAACAGGGGTATCAGCCCCAGCATTTT. Its protein product is CASSPKQGYQPQHF. The full variable domain, completed using reference TRBV3-1 and TRBJ1-5, is DTAVSQTPKYLVTQMGNDKSIKCEQNLGHDTMYWYKQDSKKFLKIMFSYNNKELIINETVPNRFSPKSPDKAHLNLHINSLELGDSAVYFCASSPKQGYQPQHFGDGTRLSIL.

This clonotype has ten or more counts. The chain uses TRBV20-1 and TRBJ2-1; 10 bases are shared with TRBD2. With V trimmed by 0 bases and J by 6 bases, 5 bases remained unmatched. This CDR3 has 15 residues. Germline CDR1 is DFQATT and CDR2 is SNEGSKA (reference sequence). The DNA of the CDR3 is TGCAGTGCTAGAGATCTTGGACTAGCGGTCAATGAGCAGTTCTTC. Protein: CSARDLGLAVNEQFF.

The chain links TRBV6-2 or TRBV6-3 to TRBJ2-5; D call uncertain. V was trimmed by 8 bases and J by 2 bases, leaving 12 bases between them. The germline V gene has CDR1 MNHEY and CDR2 SVGEGT. This CDR3 contains 13 residues. In DNA form, the CDR3 reads TGTGCCAGCCAGAGACGTTTACAAGAGACCCAGTACTTC. As protein: CASQRRLQETQYF.